These 9 T cell receptor beta chains originate from one sample sequenced in a study of blood T cells in healthy people across ages. Alongside a J-beta primer mix, a sample-barcoded 5' primer served in a second PCR lasting roughly 6 to 12 cycles. TCRdb processed the 5' RACE reads anew with MiXCR; each CDR3 protein has one entry. The sample lists some 890,000 distinct CDR3 sequences; 25% to 30% were seen once. The same sample was also studied in work on T cells of mothers and their children.

The sequencing input was blood. These TCRs come from a woman in her thirties or forties in good health.

This clonotype has a count of ten or more. The V call is TRBV4-1, the J call TRBJ1-1; D uncertain. Germline values: CDR1 MGHRA, CDR2 YSYEKL. V was pared by 4 bases and J by 5 bases, with 11 bases between. CDR3 length equals 13 residues. The CDR3 DNA sequence: TGCGCCAGCAGCCTGGCTGAGGGAACTGAAGCTTTCTTT. Translated: CASSLAEGTEAFF.

Turning to this clonotype: Just one base apart from a much larger clone, this may be a read error. V gene TRBV20-1 combines with J gene TRBJ1-2; the match to TRBD1 covers 7 bases. Germline lookup yields CDR1 DFQATT and CDR2 SNEGSKA (reference sequence). Trimming removed 3 bases from V and 4 bases from J; junction bases left unmatched: 5. CDR3 length: 13 residues. The CDR3 DNA reads TGCAGTGCTAGCCAGACAGGGATCTATGGCTACACCTTC. It yields the protein CSASQTGIYGYTF.

The chain couples TRBV5-1 to TRBJ2-1, with D possibly matching TRBD2 (6 bases). Deletions cut 3 bases from V and 2 bases from J, with 21 bases between. The CDR3 length is 18 residues. CDR1 SGHRS and CDR2 YFSETQ come from the germline V gene. The CDR3 reads CASSSRDWSTFAYNEQFF. For the CDR3, the DNA is TGCGCCAGCAGCTCCCGGGACTGGAGTACATTTGCCTACAATGAGCAGTTCTTC.

This chain links TRBV20-1 with TRBJ1-5; 7 nucleotides agree with TRBD1. Germline assignment: CDR1 DFQATT and CDR2 SNEGSKA (reference sequence). This CDR3 spans 13 amino acids. The V and J ends lost 2 bases and 4 bases, in that order; junction bases with no gene match: 2. The CDR3 DNA follows: TGCAGTGCTAGAACCAGGGGGAATCAGCCCCAGCATTTT. Protein: CSARTRGNQPQHF.

The CDR3 here is CASSSGQNSNEQFF. CDR3 DNA: TGCGCCAGCAGCTCGGGGCAGAATAGCAATGAGCAGTTCTTC. This chain connects TRBV5-1 to TRBJ2-1, with D perhaps assigned TRBD1 or TRBD2 (5 bases each). Germline V gene data show CDR1 as SGHRS and CDR2 as YFSETQ. V was clipped by 3 bases and J by 6 bases, with 13 bases between them. CDR3 size: 14 residues.

This clonotype has ten or more counts. CDR3 sequence (DNA): TGTGCCAGCAGCGCAAATTTGGGTTACGAGCAGTACTTC. It specifies CASSANLGYEQYF. The chain is built from TRBV28 and TRBJ2-7; D gene ambiguous. V was trimmed by 6 bases and J by 4 bases, leaving 13 bases between them. The CDR3 covers 13 residues. Germline V gene sequence: CDR1 MDHEN, CDR2 SYDVKM.

The V and J genes are TRBV28 and TRBJ2-7; the D is unclear. Germline CDR1 reads MDHEN; CDR2 reads SYDVKM. V dropped 5 bases and J dropped 7 bases, with 9 bases sitting between them. The CDR3 loop spans 11 amino acids. Written as DNA, the CDR3 is TGTGCCAGCAGTGCATCTGAGGAGCAGTACTTC. It specifies CASSASEEQYF.

V is TRBV19 and J is TRBJ1-5; tentatively, D is TRBD1 (5 bases). The CDR3 contains 16 residues. The germline V gene encodes CDR1 LNHDA and CDR2 SQIVND (reference sequence). V gave up 3 bases and J gave up 2 bases, with 14 bases separating them. The CDR3 loop reads CASSIAGALGNQPQHF. The CDR3 nucleotides are TGTGCCAGTAGTATTGCTGGGGCTTTAGGCAATCAGCCCCAGCATTTT. The full variable domain, with the rest looked up from reference TRBV19 and TRBJ1-5, is DGGITQSPKYLFRKEGQNVTLSCEQNLNHDAMYWYRQDPGQGLRLIYYSQIVNDFQKGDIAEGYSVSREKKESFPLTVTSAQKNPTAFYLCASSIAGALGNQPQHFGDGTRLSIL.

The rearrangement uses TRBV4-3 and TRBJ1-1; D possibly corresponds to TRBD1 (6 bases). With 1 base removed from V and 8 bases from J, the gap between germline ends came to 14 bases. Germline V gives CDR1 LGHNA, CDR2 YSLEER. This CDR3 region has 14 residues. The CDR3 is CASSQGRGGPEAFF. The CDR3 region has the DNA TGCGCCAGCAGCCAAGGTCGGGGGGGGCCAGAAGCTTTCTTT.